This TCR beta chain is from a study of neurological immune-mediated disorders. The CDR3 spans 15 residues. V was clipped by 7 bases and J by 9 bases; unmatched bases: 13. From germline, CDR1 is SQVTM and CDR2 ANQGSEA. Study outcomes and limitations: No clinical or MRI feature was associated with the multiple sclerosis repertoire cluster. When repertoires were grouped phylogenetically, those of 18 of 34 multiple sclerosis patients fell into one related-CDR3 cluster, a possible signature.

As for this clonotype: Its cognate antigen is unknown.

It was from 2 million PBMCs stored at -80 C that the unsorted libraries were obtained. With 10-nucleotide random UMIs, 5'RACE was used to make the cDNA. TCRdb re-derived calls from the 5' RACE reads in MiXCR, one entry per CDR3 protein. The repertoire holds fewer than 75,000 distinct CDR3 sequences, with 4.5% as singletons. The chain carries TRBV29-1 and TRBJ2-1; 12 nucleotides align to TRBD1. Sequenced: PBMCs. The sequence came from a man aged 25-45 years with multiple sclerosis. CDR3 sequence: CSAGVSGQGAGEQFF. In DNA, the CDR3 is TGCAGCGCTGGGGTATCGGGACAGGGGGCCGGTGAGCAGTTCTTC.